Listed below are T cell receptor beta chains from one sample, sequenced in a study of shared clonotypes between healthy human individuals. Method: immunoSEQ multiplex PCR; TCRdb's copy keeps in-frame clones and lacks some. The sample includes millions of clones, about 92% of them seen just once. Source material: naive CD4+ T cells sorted from blood. Every receptor here comes from a man aged 18 to 35 in good health. CDR3s include the opening cysteine and the closing phenylalanine or tryptophan. D genes are given only for firm matches. Not all rows give a size; the values are once, few, many and, for expanded clones, a class.

D gene: .
V gene: TRBV10-3
J gene: TRBJ1-5
clone size: .
CDR3 DNA: TGTGCCATCAGTGACAGCCAACTTAGCAATCAGCCCCAGCATTTT
CDR3 protein: CAISDSQLSNQPQHF

D gene: .
V gene: TRBV7-8
J gene: TRBJ2-5
clone size: once
CDR3 DNA: TGTGCCAGCAGCTTATGGGACACCCTGGGGGAGACCCAGTACTTC
CDR3 protein: CASSLWDTLGETQYF

D gene: .
V gene: TRBV5-4
J gene: TRBJ1-2
clone size: .
CDR3 DNA: TGTGCCAGCAGCGCGGACCATGGCTACACCTTC
CDR3 protein: CASSADHGYTF

D gene: .
V gene: TRBV28
J gene: TRBJ1-1
clone size: .
CDR3 DNA: TGTGCCAGCAGGAACCAGGTGGGCACTGAAGCTTTCTTT
CDR3 protein: CASRNQVGTEAFF

D gene: TRBD1
V gene: TRBV18
J gene: TRBJ2-7
clone size: .
CDR3 DNA: TGTGCCAGCTCACCACCAATGGGACAGGGGAGCGAGTTC
CDR3 protein: CASSPPMGQGSEF

D gene: TRBD1
V gene: TRBV18
J gene: TRBJ1-1
clone size: .
CDR3 DNA: TGTGCCAGCTCACCAGAAGGCCGCAGGGGGGGGACTGAAGCTTTCTTT
CDR3 protein: CASSPEGRRGGTEAFF

D gene: TRBD1
V gene: TRBV5-6
J gene: TRBJ1-2
clone size: .
CDR3 DNA: TGTGCCAGCAGCACTTGGACAGGGAGCTATGGCTACACCTTC
CDR3 protein: CASSTWTGSYGYTF

D gene: .
V gene: TRBV30
J gene: TRBJ2-3
clone size: .
CDR3 DNA: TGTGCCTGGAGTAATATCGGCGGGCCAAGCACAGATACGCAGTATTTT
CDR3 protein: CAWSNIGGPSTDTQYF

D gene: TRBD1
V gene: TRBV2
J gene: TRBJ2-7
clone size: .
CDR3 DNA: TGTGCCAGCAGGACAGGGGGTTACGAGCAGTACTTC
CDR3 protein: CASRTGGYEQYF

D gene: .
V gene: TRBV7-6
J gene: TRBJ2-3
clone size: .
CDR3 DNA: TGTGCCAGCAGCCCCGGGGGAGATACGCAGTATTTT
CDR3 protein: CASSPGGDTQYF

D gene: TRBD1
V gene: TRBV7-9
J gene: TRBJ2-2
clone size: .
CDR3 DNA: TGTGCCAGCAGCATAACAGGGGTCACCGGGGAGCTGTTTTTT
CDR3 protein: CASSITGVTGELFF

D gene: .
V gene: TRBV5-5
J gene: TRBJ2-1
clone size: .
CDR3 DNA: TGTGCCAGCTTCCTGAGGGGGACTATAAACAATGAGCAGTTCTTC
CDR3 protein: CASFLRGTINNEQFF

D gene: TRBD1
V gene: TRBV5-6
J gene: TRBJ1-4
clone size: .
CDR3 DNA: TGTGCCGTGACAGGGACTAATGAAAAACTGTTTTTT
CDR3 protein: CAVTGTNEKLFF

D gene: TRBD2
V gene: TRBV30
J gene: TRBJ2-7
clone size: .
CDR3 DNA: TGTGCCTGGAGTGCTACTAGCGTCCACGAGCAGTACTTC
CDR3 protein: CAWSATSVHEQYF

D gene: TRBD2
V gene: TRBV5-5
J gene: TRBJ2-3
clone size: .
CDR3 DNA: TGTGCCAGCACCCCCTTAGCGGGAGGGAGGGATACGCAGTATTTT
CDR3 protein: CASTPLAGGRDTQYF

D gene: TRBD1
V gene: TRBV9
J gene: TRBJ2-7
clone size: .
CDR3 DNA: TGTGCCAGCAGCGTAGGACACCGGGACAGGGGTTACGAGCAGTACTTC
CDR3 protein: CASSVGHRDRGYEQYF

D gene: .
V gene: TRBV5-1
J gene: TRBJ1-2
clone size: .
CDR3 DNA: TGCGCCAGCAGCCCCACCTCCCTAACTACAGGCTACACCTTC
CDR3 protein: CASSPTSLTTGYTF

D gene: TRBD2
V gene: TRBV19
J gene: TRBJ2-1
clone size: .
CDR3 DNA: TGTGCCAGTAATCTACTAGCGGGGGCCGGCGATGAGCAGTTCTTC
CDR3 protein: CASNLLAGAGDEQFF

D gene: .
V gene: TRBV7-8
J gene: TRBJ1-5
clone size: .
CDR3 DNA: TGTGCCAGCAACTCTCACAGTAGCAATCAGCCCCAGCATTTT
CDR3 protein: CASNSHSSNQPQHF

D gene: .
V gene: TRBV5-1
J gene: TRBJ1-3
clone size: .
CDR3 DNA: TGCGCCAGCGGAGAAGGGGGAACCGGAAACACCATATATTTT
CDR3 protein: CASGEGGTGNTIYF

D gene: TRBD1
V gene: TRBV7-9
J gene: TRBJ1-2
clone size: .
CDR3 DNA: TGTGCCAGCAGCGTCTTGCAGGGGGCCCACTATGGCTACACCTTC
CDR3 protein: CASSVLQGAHYGYTF

D gene: TRBD2
V gene: TRBV30
J gene: TRBJ2-1
clone size: .
CDR3 DNA: TGTGCCTGGAGCGGGACTAGCTTCAATGAGCAGTTCTTC
CDR3 protein: CAWSGTSFNEQFF

D gene: .
V gene: TRBV10-3
J gene: TRBJ2-1
clone size: .
CDR3 DNA: TGTGCCATCAGTGATCAACTAGTCGAGCAGTTCTTC
CDR3 protein: CAISDQLVEQFF

D gene: .
V gene: TRBV6-5
J gene: TRBJ1-3
clone size: .
CDR3 DNA: TGTGCCAGCAGTCAGTCCTTCTCTGGAAACACCATATATTTT
CDR3 protein: CASSQSFSGNTIYF

D gene: .
V gene: TRBV28
J gene: TRBJ2-7
clone size: once
CDR3 DNA: TGTGCCAGCAGTTTAAGTGTACAGGGGACTCTATTGTACGAGCAGTACTTC
CDR3 protein: CASSLSVQGTLLYEQYF

D gene: .
V gene: TRBV9
J gene: TRBJ2-3
clone size: .
CDR3 DNA: TGTGCCAGCAGCGTAAGGGCCGGGTCTGGACATCGAGGCACAGATACGCAGTATTTT
CDR3 protein: CASSVRAGSGHRGTDTQYF

D gene: .
V gene: TRBV18
J gene: TRBJ2-2
clone size: once
CDR3 DNA: TGTGCCAGCTCACGGACGCCGGACACCGGGGAGCTGTTTTTT
CDR3 protein: CASSRTPDTGELFF

D gene: .
V gene: TRBV28
J gene: TRBJ1-5
clone size: .
CDR3 DNA: TGTGCCAGCAGAAGAGGGGGGAGCAATCAGCCCCAGCATTTT
CDR3 protein: CASRRGGSNQPQHF

D gene: .
V gene: TRBV30
J gene: TRBJ2-3
clone size: .
CDR3 DNA: TGTGCCTGGACAGGAGTTGCGGGGAGCACAGATACGCAGTATTTT
CDR3 protein: CAWTGVAGSTDTQYF

D gene: .
V gene: TRBV7-9
J gene: TRBJ2-5
clone size: once
CDR3 DNA: TGTGCCAGCAGCGCAAAACTAGACAGACAAGAGACCCAGTACTTC
CDR3 protein: CASSAKLDRQETQYF

D gene: .
V gene: TRBV30
J gene: TRBJ2-6
clone size: .
CDR3 DNA: TGTGCCTGGAGTGTGGGCTTTTCTGGGGCCAACGTCCTGACTTTC
CDR3 protein: CAWSVGFSGANVLTF

D gene: .
V gene: TRBV5-1
J gene: TRBJ2-3
clone size: .
CDR3 DNA: TGCGCCAGCAGCTTGGGCGGGGGCTGGCAGACAGCAGATACGCAGTATTTT
CDR3 protein: CASSLGGGWQTADTQYF

D gene: .
V gene: TRBV25-1
J gene: TRBJ1-2
clone size: .
CDR3 DNA: TGTGCCAGCAGTGAACCGCGCGGGTATGGCTACACCTTC
CDR3 protein: CASSEPRGYGYTF

D gene: .
V gene: TRBV5-6
J gene: TRBJ2-3
clone size: .
CDR3 DNA: TGTGCCAGCAGCTTGGGGGGCAGGACAGATACGCAGTATTTT
CDR3 protein: CASSLGGRTDTQYF

D gene: TRBD2
V gene: TRBV10-3
J gene: TRBJ2-1
clone size: .
CDR3 DNA: TGTGCCACGCGGCCGGGACTAGCGGGAGATGGTAATGAGCAGTTCTTC
CDR3 protein: CATRPGLAGDGNEQFF

D gene: .
V gene: TRBV10-3
J gene: TRBJ2-5
clone size: .
CDR3 DNA: TGTGCCATCAGTGACTCCGGGACACAACAAGAGACCCAGTACTTC
CDR3 protein: CAISDSGTQQETQYF

D gene: .
V gene: TRBV5-1
J gene: TRBJ1-5
clone size: .
CDR3 DNA: TGCGCCAGCAGCTTGGACGGCGGGCCTCGTGGCAATCAGCCCCAGCATTTT
CDR3 protein: CASSLDGGPRGNQPQHF

D gene: .
V gene: TRBV18
J gene: TRBJ2-3
clone size: .
CDR3 DNA: TGTGCCAGCTCCACCACCTTGGGGTCAGATACGCAGTATTTT
CDR3 protein: CASSTTLGSDTQYF

D gene: .
V gene: TRBV6-5
J gene: TRBJ1-2
clone size: .
CDR3 DNA: TGTGCCAGCAGCTCTGAACCGGGACGGTCGAATACCTTC
CDR3 protein: CASSSEPGRSNTF

D gene: .
V gene: TRBV10-3
J gene: TRBJ2-2
clone size: .
CDR3 DNA: TGTGCCACCAGGGGTGTGCAAGGAAAAGCATCGGCCGGGGAGCTGTTTTTT
CDR3 protein: CATRGVQGKASAGELFF

D gene: TRBD1
V gene: TRBV6-1
J gene: TRBJ2-7
clone size: .
CDR3 DNA: TGTGCCAGCAGTAGGGGACAGGGAGGTTACGAGCAGTACTTC
CDR3 protein: CASSRGQGGYEQYF

D gene: .
V gene: TRBV6-1
J gene: TRBJ2-2
clone size: .
CDR3 DNA: TGTGCCAGCAGCTTCAGGGTCACCGGGGAGCTGTTTTTT
CDR3 protein: CASSFRVTGELFF

D gene: TRBD1
V gene: TRBV14
J gene: TRBJ2-7
clone size: .
CDR3 DNA: TGTGCCAGCAGCAGAACCGGGACAGGCTACGAGCAGTACTTC
CDR3 protein: CASSRTGTGYEQYF

D gene: .
V gene: TRBV6-5
J gene: TRBJ2-3
clone size: once
CDR3 DNA: TGTGCCAGCAGTTCCACCCAGGCAGATACGCAGTATTTT
CDR3 protein: CASSSTQADTQYF

D gene: .
V gene: TRBV5-1
J gene: TRBJ1-6
clone size: .
CDR3 DNA: TGCGCCAGCAGCTTCGACATTCAGGGGCTCGGCTCACCCCTCCACTTT
CDR3 protein: CASSFDIQGLGSPLHF

D gene: .
V gene: TRBV6-4
J gene: TRBJ1-1
clone size: .
CDR3 DNA: TGTGCCAGCAGTGACTCTCCGGGGATCACTGAAGCTTTCTTT
CDR3 protein: CASSDSPGITEAFF

D gene: .
V gene: TRBV6-6
J gene: TRBJ1-2
clone size: .
CDR3 DNA: TGTGCCAGCAGCCCGGGTCAGAGTGTTGGTTTCTATGGCTACACCTTC
CDR3 protein: CASSPGQSVGFYGYTF

D gene: .
V gene: TRBV9
J gene: TRBJ2-2
clone size: few
CDR3 DNA: TGTGCCAGCAGCGTAGCCCCAGTCTCGAACACCGGGGAGCTGTTTTTT
CDR3 protein: CASSVAPVSNTGELFF

D gene: .
V gene: TRBV7-2
J gene: TRBJ2-7
clone size: .
CDR3 DNA: TGTGCCAGCAGCTTAGCTGGCGAGCAGTACTTC
CDR3 protein: CASSLAGEQYF

D gene: TRBD2
V gene: TRBV18
J gene: TRBJ2-5
clone size: .
CDR3 DNA: TGTGCCAGCTCACCTAGGAGGGAGGGCGAGACCCAGTACTTC
CDR3 protein: CASSPRREGETQYF

D gene: TRBD1
V gene: TRBV5-4
J gene: TRBJ2-2
clone size: .
CDR3 DNA: TGTGCCAGCAGCTTGGCCGTAGGACAGGGTTCGTCCGGGGAGCTGTTTTTT
CDR3 protein: CASSLAVGQGSSGELFF

D gene: .
V gene: TRBV5-4
J gene: TRBJ1-2
clone size: few
CDR3 DNA: TGTGCCAGCAGCTTTTCCTTGGGTGGCTACACCTTC
CDR3 protein: CASSFSLGGYTF

D gene: .
V gene: TRBV28
J gene: TRBJ1-1
clone size: .
CDR3 DNA: TGTGCCAGCAGCTCTCCGGGGGGCACTGAAGCTTTCTTT
CDR3 protein: CASSSPGGTEAFF